This T cell receptor (beta chain) was captured by sequencing in a study of blood T cell repertoires in COVID-19. Study information: Nucleic acid was either cDNA or gDNA, and it came from T cells, B-cell-depleted T cells, or PBMCs.

Authors' processing steps: Amplifying reference gene primers gave estimates of nucleated cell counts. Data came from immunoSEQ multiplex PCR; TCRdb stores just in-frame clones and leaves some out. V and J calls and clone size come straight from that table; D and trimming were deduced from the DNA. The sample carries over 150,000 clones, 80% to 90% recorded once. In germline, CDR1 is MNHEY, CDR2 SVGAGI. Trimming took off 2 bases at V and 3 bases at J, with 11 bases between the two ends. The CDR3 length is 15 residues. This clone was counted a single time. V usage is TRBV6-5 and J usage is TRBJ1-3; D perhaps matches TRBD1 (5 bases). Source material: peripheral blood. The receptor was derived from a man aged 45-60 years with active or convalescent COVID-19. The CDR3 protein is CASSYGGAGGNTIYF. The DNA of the CDR3 is TGTGCCAGCAGTTACGGCGGGGCGGGTGGAAACACCATATATTTT.